Described below is a single T cell receptor beta chain sequence and its context. No antigen is known for it. One end of the junction is discordant with germline, which a read error may explain. The data stem from a study of OX40 agonist ivuxolimab in advanced cancers. Across the study: People in dose escalation had one of these cancers: hepatocellular carcinoma, melanoma, renal cell or head and neck cancer.

Germline V gives CDR1 SNHLY, CDR2 FYNNEI. The CDR3 totals 13 residues. Libraries were prepared by immunoSEQ multiplex PCR; TCRdb keeps only in-frame clonotypes and omits some of them. The sample has tens of thousands of clones, 88% seen once; the top ten hold around 4.1%. Study outcomes and limitations: Some of the lowest clonal expansion was seen in partial responders at 0.1-3.0 mg/kg.

V and J are TRBV2 and TRBJ1-2, with D possibly being TRBD1 (5 bases). The specimen was CD4+ or CD8+ T cells sorted from blood, collected in a trial of the OX40 agonist ivuxolimab. This receptor was taken from an adult with an advanced solid tumor such as melanoma, head and neck, liver or kidney cancer. For the CDR3, the DNA is TGTGCCAGCAGAGAAGAGGGGATGAGAGTCTACACCTTC. Its translation is CASREEGMRVYTF.